This TCR beta chain was documented in a study of neurological immune-mediated disorders. Documented time point: longitudinal time-point 1 (baseline). 2 million PBMCs stored at -80 C were the source of the unsorted libraries. V was shortened by 0 bases and J by 3 bases, with 10 bases between the two germline ends. Germline values: CDR1 SGDLS, CDR2 YYNGEE. The CDR3 loop spans 16 amino acids. cDNA synthesis was performed by 5'RACE with 10-nucleotide random UMIs. TCRdb redid the calling of the 5' RACE reads with MiXCR, one entry per CDR3 protein. The sample holds tens of thousands of distinct CDR3 sequences; roughly 13% are singletons and the top ten take 4.5% to 5.5%. At least ten counts were recorded for this clonotype.

The sequenced material came from PBMCs. This receptor was taken from a female donor with HTLV-1-associated myelopathy (HAM/TSP). The rearrangement uses TRBV9 and TRBJ1-6, with D maybe TRBD1 (6 bases). CDR3 protein: CASSVEGGSYNSPLHF. For the CDR3, the DNA is TGTGCCAGCAGCGTAGAGGGGGGCAGCTATAATTCACCCCTCCACTTT.